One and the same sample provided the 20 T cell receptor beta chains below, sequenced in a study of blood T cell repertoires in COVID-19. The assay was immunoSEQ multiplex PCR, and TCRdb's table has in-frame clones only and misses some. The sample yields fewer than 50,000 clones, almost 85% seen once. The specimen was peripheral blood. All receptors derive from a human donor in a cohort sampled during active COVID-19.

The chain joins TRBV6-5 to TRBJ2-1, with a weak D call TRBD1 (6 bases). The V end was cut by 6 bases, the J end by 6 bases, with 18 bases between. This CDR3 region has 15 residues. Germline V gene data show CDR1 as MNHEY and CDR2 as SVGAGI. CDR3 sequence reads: CASSSRKYRVNEQFF. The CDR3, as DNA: TGTGCCAGCAGCTCTAGAAAGTACAGGGTCAATGAGCAGTTCTTC.

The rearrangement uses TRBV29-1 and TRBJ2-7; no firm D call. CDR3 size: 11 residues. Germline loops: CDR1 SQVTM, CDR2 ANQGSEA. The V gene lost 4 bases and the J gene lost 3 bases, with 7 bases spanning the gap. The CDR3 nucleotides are TGCAGCGTTGGCGAGATCTACGAGCAGTACTTC. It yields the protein CSVGEIYEQYF.

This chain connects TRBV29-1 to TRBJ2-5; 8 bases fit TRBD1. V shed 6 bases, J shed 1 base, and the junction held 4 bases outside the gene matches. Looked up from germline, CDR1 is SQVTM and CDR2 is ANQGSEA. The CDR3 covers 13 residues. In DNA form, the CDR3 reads TGCAGCGTGGACAGGGTCTTCCAAGAGACCCAGTACTTC. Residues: CSVDRVFQETQYF.

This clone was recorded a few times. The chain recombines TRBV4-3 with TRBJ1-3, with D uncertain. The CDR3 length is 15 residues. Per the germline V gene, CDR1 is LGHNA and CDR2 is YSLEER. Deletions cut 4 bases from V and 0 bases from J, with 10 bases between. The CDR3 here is CASSRDIYSGNTIYF. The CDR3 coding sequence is TGCGCCAGCAGCCGAGACATCTACTCTGGAAACACCATATATTTT.

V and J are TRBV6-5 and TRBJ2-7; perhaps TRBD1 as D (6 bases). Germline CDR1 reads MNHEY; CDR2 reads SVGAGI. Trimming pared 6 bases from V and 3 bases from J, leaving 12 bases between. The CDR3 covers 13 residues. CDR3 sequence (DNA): TGTGCCAGCAGGGCGGACAGTTACTACGAGCAGTACTTC. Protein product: CASRADSYYEQYF.

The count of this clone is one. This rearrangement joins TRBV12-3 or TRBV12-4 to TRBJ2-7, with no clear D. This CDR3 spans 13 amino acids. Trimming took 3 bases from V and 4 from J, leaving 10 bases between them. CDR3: CASSFNSFYEQYF. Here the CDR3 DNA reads TGTGCCAGCAGTTTTAACAGCTTTTACGAGCAGTACTTC.

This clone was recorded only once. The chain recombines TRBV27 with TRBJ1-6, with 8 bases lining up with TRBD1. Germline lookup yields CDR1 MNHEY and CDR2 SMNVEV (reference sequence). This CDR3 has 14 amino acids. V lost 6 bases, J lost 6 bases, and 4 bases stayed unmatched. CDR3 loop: CASRDRVGNSPLHF. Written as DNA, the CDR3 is TGTGCCAGCAGGGACAGGGTCGGTAATTCACCCCTCCACTTT.

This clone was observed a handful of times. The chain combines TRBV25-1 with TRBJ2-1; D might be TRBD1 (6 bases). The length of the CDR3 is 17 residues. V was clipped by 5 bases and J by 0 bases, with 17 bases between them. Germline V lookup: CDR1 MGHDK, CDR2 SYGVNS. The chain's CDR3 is CASSPPRGRSSYNEQFF. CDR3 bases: TGTGCCAGCAGTCCCCCCAGGGGCCGTAGCTCCTACAATGAGCAGTTCTTC.

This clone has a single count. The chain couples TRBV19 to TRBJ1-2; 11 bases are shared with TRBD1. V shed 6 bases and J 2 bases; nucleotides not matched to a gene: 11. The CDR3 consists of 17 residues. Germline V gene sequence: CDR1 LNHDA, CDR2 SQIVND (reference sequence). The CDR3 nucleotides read TGTGCCAGTAGCAACCCGGGACAGGGGGTTGGGAACTATGGCTACACCTTC. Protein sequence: CASSNPGQGVGNYGYTF.

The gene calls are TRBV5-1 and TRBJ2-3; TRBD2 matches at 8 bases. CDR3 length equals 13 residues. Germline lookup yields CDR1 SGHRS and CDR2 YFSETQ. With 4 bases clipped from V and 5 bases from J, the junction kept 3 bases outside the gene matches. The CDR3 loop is CASSGSGGDTQYF. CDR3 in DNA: TGCGCCAGCAGCGGGAGCGGGGGAGATACGCAGTATTTT.

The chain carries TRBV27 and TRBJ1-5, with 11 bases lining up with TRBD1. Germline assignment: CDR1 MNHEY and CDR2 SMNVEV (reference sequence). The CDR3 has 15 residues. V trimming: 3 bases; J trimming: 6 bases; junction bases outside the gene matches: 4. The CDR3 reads CASSFGTGGAQPQHF. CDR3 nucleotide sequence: TGTGCCAGCAGTTTTGGGACAGGGGGAGCTCAGCCCCAGCATTTT.

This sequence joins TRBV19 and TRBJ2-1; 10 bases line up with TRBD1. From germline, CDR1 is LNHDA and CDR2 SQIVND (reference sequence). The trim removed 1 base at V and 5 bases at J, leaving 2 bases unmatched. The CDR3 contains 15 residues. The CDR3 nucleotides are TGTGCCAGTAGTATAGGTGGGACAGGGGACAATGAGCAGTTCTTC. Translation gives CASSIGGTGDNEQFF.

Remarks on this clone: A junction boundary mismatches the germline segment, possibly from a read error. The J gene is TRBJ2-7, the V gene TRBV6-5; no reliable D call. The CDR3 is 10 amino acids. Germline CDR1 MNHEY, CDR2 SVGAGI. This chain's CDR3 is CATYTYQQYF. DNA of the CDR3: TGTGCCACCTATACCTACCAGCAGTACTTC.

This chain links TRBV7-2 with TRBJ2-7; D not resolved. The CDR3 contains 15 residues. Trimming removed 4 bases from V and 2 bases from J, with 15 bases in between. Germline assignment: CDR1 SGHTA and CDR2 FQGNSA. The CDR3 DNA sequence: TGTGCCAGCAGCTCCCTCCTCGGCACAGCCTACGAGCAGTACTTC. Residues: CASSSLLGTAYEQYF.

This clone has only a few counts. Written as DNA, the CDR3 is TGTGCCAGTACCACCGACAGGAACAATCAGCCCCAGCATTTT. Protein sequence: CASTTDRNNQPQHF. The J gene is TRBJ1-5, the V gene TRBV19, with a tentative D call TRBD1 (6 bases). V lost 7 bases, J lost 3 bases, and 13 bases lay in between. The CDR3 is 14 amino acids. The germline CDR1 and CDR2 sequences are LNHDA and SQIVND (reference sequence).

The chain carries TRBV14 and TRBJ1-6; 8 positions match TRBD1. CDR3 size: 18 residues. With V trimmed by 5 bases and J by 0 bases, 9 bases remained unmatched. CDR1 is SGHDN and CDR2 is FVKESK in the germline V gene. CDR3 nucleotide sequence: TGTGCCAGCAGCTCTCGGACAGGGTCCGTCTCCTATAATTCACCCCTCCACTTT. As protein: CASSSRTGSVSYNSPLHF.

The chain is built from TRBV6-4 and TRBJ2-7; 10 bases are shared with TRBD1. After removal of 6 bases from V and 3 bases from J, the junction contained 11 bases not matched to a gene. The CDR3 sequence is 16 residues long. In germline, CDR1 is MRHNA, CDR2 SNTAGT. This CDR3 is CASRRFGTGEIYEQYF. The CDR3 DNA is TGTGCCAGCAGGAGATTCGGGACAGGGGAAATCTACGAGCAGTACTTC.

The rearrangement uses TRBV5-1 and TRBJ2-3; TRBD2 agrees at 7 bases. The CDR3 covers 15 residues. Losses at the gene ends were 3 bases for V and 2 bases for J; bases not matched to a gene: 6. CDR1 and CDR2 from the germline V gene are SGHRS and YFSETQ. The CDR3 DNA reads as TGCGCCAGCAGCTCCTCAGCGGGACCCACAGATACGCAGTATTTT. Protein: CASSSSAGPTDTQYF.

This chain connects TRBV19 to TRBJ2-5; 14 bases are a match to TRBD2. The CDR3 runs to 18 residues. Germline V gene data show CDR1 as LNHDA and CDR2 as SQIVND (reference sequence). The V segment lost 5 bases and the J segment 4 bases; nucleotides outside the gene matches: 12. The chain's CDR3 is CASSRRPAGTSGRETQYF. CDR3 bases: TGTGCCAGTAGTCGTAGACCAGCCGGGACTAGCGGGAGAGAGACCCAGTACTTC.

CDR3 sequence reads: CASSRQSNQPQHF. The CDR3 nucleotides read TGTGCCAGTAGTAGACAGAGCAATCAGCCCCAGCATTTT. This chain uses TRBV19 with TRBJ1-5; D is possibly TRBD1 (5 bases). Trimming cost V 4 bases and J 1 base, with 5 bases left between them. There are 13 residues in the CDR3. Germline values: CDR1 LNHDA, CDR2 SQIVND (reference sequence).